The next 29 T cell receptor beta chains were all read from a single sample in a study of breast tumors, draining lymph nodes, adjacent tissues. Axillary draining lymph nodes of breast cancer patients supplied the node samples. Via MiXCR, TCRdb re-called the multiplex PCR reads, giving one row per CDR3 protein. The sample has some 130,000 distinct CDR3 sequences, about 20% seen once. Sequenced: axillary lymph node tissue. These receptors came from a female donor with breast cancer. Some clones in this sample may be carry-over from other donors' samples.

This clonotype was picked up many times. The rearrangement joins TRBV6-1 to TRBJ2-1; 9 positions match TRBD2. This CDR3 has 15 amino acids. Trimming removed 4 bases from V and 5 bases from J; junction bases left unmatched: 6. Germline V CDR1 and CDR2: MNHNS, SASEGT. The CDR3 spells CASSVFSGRNNEQFF. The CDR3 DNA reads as TGTGCCAGCAGTGTGTTTAGCGGGAGAAACAATGAGCAGTTCTTC.

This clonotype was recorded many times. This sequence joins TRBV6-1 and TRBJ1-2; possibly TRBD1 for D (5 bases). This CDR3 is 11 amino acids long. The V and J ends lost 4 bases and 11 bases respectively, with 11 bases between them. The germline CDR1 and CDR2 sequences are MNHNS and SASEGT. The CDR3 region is CASSGQGGYTF. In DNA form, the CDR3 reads TGTGCCAGCAGTGGGCAGGGCGGTTACACCTTC.

CDR3 nucleotide sequence: TGTGCCTGGAGTGATCTAGCGGGAGCTGGAGAGACCCAGTACTTC. Its translation is CAWSDLAGAGETQYF. The chain carries TRBV30 and TRBJ2-5, with TRBD2 identical over 10 bases. J lost 4 bases, V lost 1 base, and 6 bases had no gene match. The germline CDR1 and CDR2 sequences are GTSNPN and SVGIG (reference sequence). The CDR3 totals 15 residues.

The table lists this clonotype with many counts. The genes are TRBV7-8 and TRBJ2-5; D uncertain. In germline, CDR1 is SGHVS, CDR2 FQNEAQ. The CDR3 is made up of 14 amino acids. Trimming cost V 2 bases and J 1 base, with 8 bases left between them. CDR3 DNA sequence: TGTGCCAGCAGCTTATCTAACAGCCAAGAGACCCAGTACTTC. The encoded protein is CASSLSNSQETQYF.

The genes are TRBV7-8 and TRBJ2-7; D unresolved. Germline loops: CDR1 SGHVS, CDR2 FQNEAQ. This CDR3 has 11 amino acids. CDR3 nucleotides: TGTGTCAACAGCGCAGCCTACGAGCAGTACTTC. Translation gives CVNSAAYEQYF. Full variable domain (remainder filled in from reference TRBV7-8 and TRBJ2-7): GAGVSQSPRYKVAKRGQDVALRCDPISGHVSLFWYQQALGQGPEFLTYFQNEAQLDKSGLPSDRFFAERPEGSVSTLKIQRTQQEDSAVYLCVNSAAYEQYFGPGTRLTVT.

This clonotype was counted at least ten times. CDR3: CASSLDRESSYEQYF. Written as DNA, the CDR3 is TGTGCCAGCAGCTTAGACAGGGAAAGCTCCTACGAGCAGTACTTC. This chain connects TRBV7-2 to TRBJ2-7; tentatively, D is TRBD1 (6 bases). Germline V gene lookup returns CDR1 SGHTA and CDR2 FQGNSA. Between the trimmed V and J ends, which lost 1 base and 0 bases, there was a span of 10 bases. The CDR3 covers 15 residues.

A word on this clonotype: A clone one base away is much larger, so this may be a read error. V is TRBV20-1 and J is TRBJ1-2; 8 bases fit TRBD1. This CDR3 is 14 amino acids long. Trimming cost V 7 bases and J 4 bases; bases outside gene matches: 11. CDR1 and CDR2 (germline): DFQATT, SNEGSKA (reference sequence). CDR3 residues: CSERPGQVIYGYTF. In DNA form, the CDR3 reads TGCAGTGAGAGACCGGGACAGGTTATCTATGGCTACACCTTC.

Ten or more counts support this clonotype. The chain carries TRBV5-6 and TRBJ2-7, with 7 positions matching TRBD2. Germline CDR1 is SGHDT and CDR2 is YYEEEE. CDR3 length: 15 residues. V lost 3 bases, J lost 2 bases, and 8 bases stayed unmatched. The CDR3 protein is CASSSYSGPPYEQYF. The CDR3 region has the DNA TGTGCCAGCAGCTCCTATAGCGGGCCCCCCTACGAGCAGTACTTC.

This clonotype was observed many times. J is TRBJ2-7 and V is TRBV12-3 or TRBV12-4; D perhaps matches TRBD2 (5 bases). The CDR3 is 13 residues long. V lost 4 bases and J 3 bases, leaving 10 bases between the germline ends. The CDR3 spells CASSSDSYYEQYF. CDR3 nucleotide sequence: TGTGCCAGCAGTTCGGACTCCTACTACGAGCAGTACTTC.

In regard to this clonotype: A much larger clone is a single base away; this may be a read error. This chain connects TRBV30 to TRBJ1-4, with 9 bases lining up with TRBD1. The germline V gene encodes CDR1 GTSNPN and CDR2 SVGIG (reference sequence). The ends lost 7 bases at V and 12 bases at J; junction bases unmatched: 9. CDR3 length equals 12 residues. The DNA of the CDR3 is TGTGCCTTTGACAGGGGGAAAGAAGAACTGTTTTTT. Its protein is CAFDRGKEELFF.

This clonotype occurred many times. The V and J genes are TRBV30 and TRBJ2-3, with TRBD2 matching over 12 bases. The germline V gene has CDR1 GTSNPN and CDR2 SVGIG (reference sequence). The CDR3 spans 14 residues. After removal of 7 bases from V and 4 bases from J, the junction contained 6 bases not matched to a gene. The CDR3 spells CALSLAGGSDTQYF. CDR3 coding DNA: TGTGCCTTATCACTAGCGGGAGGATCAGATACGCAGTATTTT.

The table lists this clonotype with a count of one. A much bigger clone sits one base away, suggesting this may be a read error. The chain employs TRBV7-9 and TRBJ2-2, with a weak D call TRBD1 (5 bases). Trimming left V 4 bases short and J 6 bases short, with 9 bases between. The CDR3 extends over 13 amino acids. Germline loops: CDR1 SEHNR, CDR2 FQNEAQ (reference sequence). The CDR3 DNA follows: TGTGCCAGCAGCTCAGCAGGGTCCGGGGAGCTGTTTTTT. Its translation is CASSSAGSGELFF.

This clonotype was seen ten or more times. The CDR3 here is CASSFQGQAYEKLFF. The CDR3 nucleotides read TGTGCCAGCAGCTTCCAGGGACAGGCGTATGAAAAACTGTTTTTT. The rearrangement links TRBV5-4 to TRBJ1-4; 8 bases align to TRBD1. The CDR3 totals 15 residues. From germline, CDR1 is SGHNT and CDR2 YYREEE (reference sequence). Unmatched junction bases numbered 6, after V lost 2 bases and J lost 6 bases.

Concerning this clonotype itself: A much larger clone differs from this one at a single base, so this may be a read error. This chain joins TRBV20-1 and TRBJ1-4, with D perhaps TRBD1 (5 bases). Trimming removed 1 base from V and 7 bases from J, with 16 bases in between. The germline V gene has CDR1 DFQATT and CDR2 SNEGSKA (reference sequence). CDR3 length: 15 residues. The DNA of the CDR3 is TGCAGTGCTAGAGGTCCCGGCCAGGGAGTTGAAAAACTGTTTTTT. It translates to CSARGPGQGVEKLFF.

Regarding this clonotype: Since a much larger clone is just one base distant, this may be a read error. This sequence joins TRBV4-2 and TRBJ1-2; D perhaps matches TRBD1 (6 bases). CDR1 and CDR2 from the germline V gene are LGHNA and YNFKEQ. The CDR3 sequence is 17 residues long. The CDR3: CACSQEWSPGEVYGYTF. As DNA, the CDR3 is TGTGCCTGCAGCCAAGAATGGTCCCCAGGGGAAGTTTATGGCTACACCTTC.

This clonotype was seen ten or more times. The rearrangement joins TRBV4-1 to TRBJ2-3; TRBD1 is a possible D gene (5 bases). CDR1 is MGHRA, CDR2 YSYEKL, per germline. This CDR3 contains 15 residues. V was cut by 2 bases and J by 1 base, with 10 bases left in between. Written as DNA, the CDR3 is TGCGCCAGCAGCCAATCAGGGTATGGCACAGATACGCAGTATTTT. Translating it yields CASSQSGYGTDTQYF.

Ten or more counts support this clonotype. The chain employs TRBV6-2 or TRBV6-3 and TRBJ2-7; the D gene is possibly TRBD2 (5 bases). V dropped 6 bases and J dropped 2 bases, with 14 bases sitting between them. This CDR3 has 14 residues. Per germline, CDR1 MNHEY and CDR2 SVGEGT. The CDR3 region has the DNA TGTGCCAGCAGACTAACTAGTCAAACCTACGAGCAGTACTTC. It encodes CASRLTSQTYEQYF.

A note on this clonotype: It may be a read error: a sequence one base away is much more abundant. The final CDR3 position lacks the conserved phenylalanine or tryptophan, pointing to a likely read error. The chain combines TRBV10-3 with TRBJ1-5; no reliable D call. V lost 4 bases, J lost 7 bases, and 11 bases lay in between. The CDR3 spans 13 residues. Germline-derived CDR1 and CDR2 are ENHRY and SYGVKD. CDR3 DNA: TGTGCCATCAGTGCGCAGGCAGACCAGCCCCAGCATTTG. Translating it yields CAISAQADQPQHL.

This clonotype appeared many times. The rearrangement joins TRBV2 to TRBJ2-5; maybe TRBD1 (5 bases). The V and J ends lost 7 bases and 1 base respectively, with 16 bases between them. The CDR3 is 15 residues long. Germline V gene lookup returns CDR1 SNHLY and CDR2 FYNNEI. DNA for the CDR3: TGTGCCAGCACCAAAATGGTACAGGTCCAAGAGACCCAGTACTTC. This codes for CASTKMVQVQETQYF.

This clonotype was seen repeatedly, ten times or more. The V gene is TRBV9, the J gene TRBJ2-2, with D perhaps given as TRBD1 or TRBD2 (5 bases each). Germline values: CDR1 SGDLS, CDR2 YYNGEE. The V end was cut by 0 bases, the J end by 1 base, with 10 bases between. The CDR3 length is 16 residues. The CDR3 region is CASSVAPGQNTGELFF. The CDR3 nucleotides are TGTGCCAGCAGCGTAGCGCCGGGGCAGAACACCGGGGAGCTGTTTTTT. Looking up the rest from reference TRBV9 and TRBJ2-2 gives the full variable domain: DSGVTQTPKHLITATGQRVTLRCSPRSGDLSVYWYQQSLDQGLQFLIQYYNGEERAKGNILERFSAQQFPDLHSELNLSSLELGDSALYFCASSVAPGQNTGELFFGEGSRLTVL.

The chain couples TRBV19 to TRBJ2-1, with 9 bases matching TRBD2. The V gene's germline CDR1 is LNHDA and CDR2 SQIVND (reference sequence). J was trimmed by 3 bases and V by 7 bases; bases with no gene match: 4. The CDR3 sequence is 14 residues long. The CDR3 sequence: CASNLAGDYNEQFF. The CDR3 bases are TGTGCCAGTAACTTAGCGGGAGACTACAATGAGCAGTTCTTC.

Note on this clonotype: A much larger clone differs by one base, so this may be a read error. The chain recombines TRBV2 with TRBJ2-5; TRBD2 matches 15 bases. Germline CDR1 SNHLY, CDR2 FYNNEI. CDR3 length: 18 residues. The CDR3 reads CASKLGLAGGSLKETQHF. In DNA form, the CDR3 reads TGTGCCAGCAAGCTGGGACTAGCGGGAGGCTCTCTTAAAGAGACCCAGCACTTC.

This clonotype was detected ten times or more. DNA for the CDR3: TGTGCCAGCAGCTTTACCGGGAGGTACGGCGAGCAGTACTTC. It is translated as CASSFTGRYGEQYF. The J gene is TRBJ2-7, the V gene TRBV5-6; TRBD2 aligns across 7 bases. V lost 2 bases, J lost 6 bases, and 8 bases stayed unmatched. The CDR3 is made up of 14 amino acids. Germline V gene data show CDR1 as SGHDT and CDR2 as YYEEEE.

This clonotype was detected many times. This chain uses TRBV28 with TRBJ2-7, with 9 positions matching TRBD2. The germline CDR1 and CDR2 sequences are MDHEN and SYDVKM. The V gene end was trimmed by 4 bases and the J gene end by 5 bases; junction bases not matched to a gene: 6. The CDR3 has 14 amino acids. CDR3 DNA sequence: TGTGCCAGCAGTTCCGCGGGGGGGGCCAACGAGCAGTACTTC. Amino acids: CASSSAGGANEQYF.

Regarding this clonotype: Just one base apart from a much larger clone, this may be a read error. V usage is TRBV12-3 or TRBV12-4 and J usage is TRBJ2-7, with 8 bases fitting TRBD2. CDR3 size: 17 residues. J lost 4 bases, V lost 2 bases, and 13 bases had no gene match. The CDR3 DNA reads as TGTGCCAGCAGTTTACCCGCCCCAAGCGGGAGTTTGTACGAGCAGTACTTC. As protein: CASSLPAPSGSLYEQYF.

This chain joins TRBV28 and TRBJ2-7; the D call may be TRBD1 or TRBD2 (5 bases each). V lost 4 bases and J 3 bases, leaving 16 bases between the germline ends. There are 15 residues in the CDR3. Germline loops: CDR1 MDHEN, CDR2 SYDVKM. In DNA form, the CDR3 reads TGTGCCAGCAGTTCCCCGAGGGGCGGTATCTACGAGCAGTACTTC. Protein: CASSSPRGGIYEQYF.

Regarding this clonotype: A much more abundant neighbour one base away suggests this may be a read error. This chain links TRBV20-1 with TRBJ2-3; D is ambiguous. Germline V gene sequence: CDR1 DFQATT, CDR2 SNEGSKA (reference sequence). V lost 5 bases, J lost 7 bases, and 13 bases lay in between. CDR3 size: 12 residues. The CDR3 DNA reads TGCAGTGCTGGATTGGAAAGAAATACGCAGTATTTT. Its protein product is CSAGLERNTQYF.

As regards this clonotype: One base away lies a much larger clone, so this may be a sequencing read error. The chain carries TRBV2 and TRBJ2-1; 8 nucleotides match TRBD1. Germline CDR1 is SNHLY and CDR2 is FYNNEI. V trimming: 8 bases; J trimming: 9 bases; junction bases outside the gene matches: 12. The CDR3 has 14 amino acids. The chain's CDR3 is CASSRDRCIGEQFF. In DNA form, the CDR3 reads TGTGCCAGCTCCCGGGACAGGTGTATTGGTGAGCAGTTCTTC. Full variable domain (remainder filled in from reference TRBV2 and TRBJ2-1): EPEVTQTPSHQVTQMGQEVILRCVPISNHLYFYWYRQILGQKVEFLVSFYNNEISEKSEIFDDQFSVERPDGSNFTLKIRSTKLEDSAMYFCASSRDRCIGEQFFGPGTRLTVL.

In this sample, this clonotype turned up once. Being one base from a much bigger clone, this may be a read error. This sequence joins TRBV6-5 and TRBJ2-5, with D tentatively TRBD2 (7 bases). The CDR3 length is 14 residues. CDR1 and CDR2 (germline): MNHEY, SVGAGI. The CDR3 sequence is CASSYSGGGETQCF. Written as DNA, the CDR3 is TGTGCCAGCAGTTACTCAGGGGGAGGGGAGACCCAGTGCTTC.